The 19 T cell receptor beta chains given below trace back to one sample, sequenced in a study of blood T cells in healthy people across ages. Using a J-beta primer mix together with a sample-barcoded 5' primer, a second PCR was run for about 7 to 12 cycles. TCRdb reanalysed the 5' RACE reads using MiXCR and keeps one entry per CDR3 protein. The sample holds approximately 1,000,000 distinct CDR3 sequences, more than 30% seen once. The material sequenced was blood. These receptors came from a man in his late teens or twenties in good health.

This clonotype was picked up a small number of times. The V and J genes are TRBV20-1 and TRBJ2-1; TRBD2 aligns across 10 bases. CDR1 is DFQATT and CDR2 is SNEGSKA in the germline V gene (reference sequence). This CDR3 is 15 amino acids long. With 4 bases clipped from V and 2 bases from J, the junction kept 5 bases outside the gene matches. CDR3 protein: CSANKRGGPYNEQFF. CDR3 DNA sequence: TGCAGTGCTAATAAGCGGGGGGGCCCCTACAATGAGCAGTTCTTC.

The chain employs TRBV12-3 or TRBV12-4 and TRBJ2-1; 10 bases line up with TRBD2. J was trimmed by 4 bases and V by 7 bases; bases with no gene match: 16. This CDR3 has 18 residues. The CDR3 region is CASNKASLAGVLYNEQFF. The CDR3 region has the DNA TGTGCCAGCAACAAAGCTTCCCTAGCGGGGGTATTATACAATGAGCAGTTCTTC.

This clonotype was counted only a few times. DNA for the CDR3: TGCAGCGTTGAGGTCGGGGGGACCGCTGAAGCTTTCTTT. This gives the protein CSVEVGGTAEAFF. The chain has TRBV29-1 and TRBJ1-1; a possible D gene is TRBD1 (5 bases). The germline V and J ends were trimmed by 3 bases and 6 bases, with 14 bases remaining between them. The V gene's germline CDR1 is SQVTM and CDR2 ANQGSEA. This CDR3 is 13 amino acids long.

This chain connects TRBV5-1 to TRBJ1-1; D remains unclear. Trimming left V 0 bases short and J 5 bases short, with 17 bases between. The CDR3 covers 16 residues. CDR1 and CDR2 from the germline V gene are SGHRS and YFSETQ. CDR3 in amino acids: CASSLGPQQGLTEAFF. The CDR3 DNA is TGCGCCAGCAGCTTGGGGCCCCAACAAGGGCTAACTGAAGCTTTCTTT. Filled out from reference TRBV5-1 and TRBJ1-1, the complete variable domain reads KAGVTQTPRYLIKTRGQQVTLSCSPISGHRSVSWYQQTPGQGLQFLFEYFSETQRNKGNFPGRFSGRQFSNSRSEMNVSTLELGDSALYLCASSLGPQQGLTEAFFGQGTRLTVV.

J is TRBJ2-5 and V is TRBV20-1, with unresolved D. CDR1 is DFQATT, CDR2 SNEGSKA, per germline (reference sequence). This CDR3 has 14 amino acids. Trimming cost V 1 base and J 2 bases, with 11 bases left between them. CDR3 loop: CSARVSASQETQYF. The DNA for the CDR3 is TGCAGTGCTAGAGTTTCGGCGAGTCAAGAGACCCAGTACTTC.

The chain combines TRBV7-9 with TRBJ1-4, with D uncertain. V dropped 2 bases and J dropped 0 bases, with 13 bases sitting between them. Per germline, CDR1 SEHNR and CDR2 FQNEAQ (reference sequence). The CDR3 consists of 17 residues. CDR3 amino acids: CASSLTATDATNEKLFF. The CDR3 DNA follows: TGTGCCAGCAGCTTAACCGCGACGGATGCAACTAATGAAAAACTGTTTTTT.

The rearrangement uses TRBV10-3 and TRBJ2-7; no firm D call. The J call may be incorrect, as the DNA end agrees better with TRBJ2-5. This CDR3 spans 14 amino acids. Germline V gene data show CDR1 as ENHRY and CDR2 as SYGVKD. Here the CDR3 reads CAISESSTKETQYF. CDR3 DNA sequence: TGTGCCATCAGTGAGTCTTCAACAAAAGAGACCCAGTACTTC.

The rearrangement links TRBV6-5 to TRBJ1-1, with D uncertain. Trimming shortened V by 4 bases and J by 0 bases, and 9 bases separated the two germline ends. This CDR3 is 14 amino acids long. CDR1 is MNHEY and CDR2 is SVGAGI in the germline V gene. The CDR3 nucleotides are TGTGCCAGCAGTTCCTCCCAGTTGAACACTGAAGCTTTCTTT. This translates into CASSSSQLNTEAFF.

The chain employs TRBV19 and TRBJ1-1, with a tentative D call TRBD1 (5 bases). V shed 1 base and J shed 10 bases, with 13 bases lying between them. Germline V gene data show CDR1 as LNHDA and CDR2 as SQIVND (reference sequence). This CDR3 has 13 residues. CDR3 in amino acids: CASSIVGRQRAFF. The CDR3 coding sequence is TGTGCCAGTAGTATAGTTGGGAGACAGCGAGCTTTCTTT. The whole variable domain, filled in from reference TRBV19 and TRBJ1-1, reads DGGITQSPKYLFRKEGQNVTLSCEQNLNHDAMYWYRQDPGQGLRLIYYSQIVNDFQKGDIAEGYSVSREKKESFPLTVTSAQKNPTAFYLCASSIVGRQRAFFGQGTRLTVV.

This clonotype was found a few times. This sequence joins TRBV20-1 and TRBJ2-2, with D perhaps TRBD1 (6 bases). Germline V CDR1 and CDR2: DFQATT, SNEGSKA (reference sequence). V dropped 6 bases and J dropped 0 bases, with 14 bases sitting between them. The CDR3 extends over 15 amino acids. CDR3 loop: CSALRGQPNTGELFF. The CDR3 coding sequence is TGCAGTGCCCTACGCGGACAGCCGAACACCGGGGAGCTGTTTTTT.

The chain has TRBV7-2 and TRBJ2-4; TRBD2 is a possible D gene (5 bases). The ends were cut back, 3 bases at V and 1 base at J, with 13 bases in the middle. The germline CDR1 and CDR2 sequences are SGHTA and FQGNSA. The CDR3 contains 16 residues. CDR3 sequence reads: CASSLMTGWAKNIQYF. The CDR3 region has the DNA TGTGCCAGCAGCTTGATGACGGGATGGGCCAAAAACATTCAGTACTTC.

This chain links TRBV27 with TRBJ2-1, with D unclear. From germline, CDR1 is MNHEY and CDR2 SMNVEV (reference sequence). The ends were cut back, 1 base at V and 4 bases at J, with 11 bases in the middle. The CDR3 has 15 amino acids. CDR3 sequence reads: CASSLLPQIYNEQFF. CDR3 DNA sequence: TGTGCCAGCAGTTTATTGCCACAGATTTACAATGAGCAGTTCTTC.

The CDR3 region has the DNA TGTGCCAGCAGCCGAAACAGGGGTCCCGCTGAAGCTTTCTTT. Its protein is CASSRNRGPAEAFF. The genes are TRBV9 and TRBJ1-1; 7 bases map to TRBD1. The CDR3 extends over 14 amino acids. Germline V gives CDR1 SGDLS, CDR2 YYNGEE. With V trimmed by 4 bases and J by 6 bases, 9 bases remained unmatched.

Note on this clonotype: A read error is possible here, since a much larger clone lies one base away. This chain uses TRBV4-3 with TRBJ1-2; 7 nucleotides align to TRBD1. Trimming at V came to 2 bases and at J to 10 bases, leaving 7 bases not matched to a gene. Germline V gene data show CDR1 as LGHNA and CDR2 as YSLEER. The CDR3 consists of 13 residues. CDR3 region: CASSQRQGSDYTF. The DNA for the CDR3 is TGCGCCAGCAGCCAAAGACAGGGATCTGACTACACCTTC.

The chain carries TRBV12-3 or TRBV12-4 and TRBJ1-1, with 9 bases aligning to TRBD1. V lost 5 bases, J lost 5 bases, and 12 bases stayed unmatched. The CDR3 has 16 residues. The chain's CDR3 is CASSLNLDRGRTEAFF. The DNA for the CDR3 is TGTGCCAGCAGTCTCAATTTGGACAGGGGAAGAACTGAAGCTTTCTTT.

This clonotype turned up a few times. The chain joins TRBV5-5 to TRBJ2-7; unclear D gene. V lost 2 bases to trimming and J lost 4 bases, with 13 bases between them. CDR1 is SGHKS and CDR2 is YYEKEE in the germline V gene (reference sequence). The CDR3 is made up of 14 amino acids. Written as DNA, the CDR3 is TGTGCCAGCAGCTTAGATATCAGTGTTTACGAGCAGTACTTC. The encoded protein is CASSLDISVYEQYF.

The chain couples TRBV6-2 or TRBV6-3 to TRBJ1-1; 7 bases fit TRBD1. In germline, CDR1 is MNHEY, CDR2 SVGEGT. The CDR3 is 17 amino acids. V was clipped by 5 bases and J by 5 bases; unmatched bases: 17. The CDR3 loop reads CASSRPMAPGGGTEAFF. CDR3 DNA sequence: TGTGCCAGCAGTCGGCCAATGGCCCCAGGGGGTGGTACTGAAGCTTTCTTT.

This clonotype appeared a few times. The rearrangement links TRBV6-1 to TRBJ1-6; D might be TRBD1 (6 bases). Germline V lookup: CDR1 MNHNS, CDR2 SASEGT. Trimming cost V 4 bases and J 3 bases, with 16 bases left between them. The CDR3 runs to 17 residues. For the CDR3, the DNA is TGTGCCAGCAGTGGGGACACATCGAACATCTATAATTCACCCCTCCACTTT. Encoded protein: CASSGDTSNIYNSPLHF.

This clonotype was observed at least ten times. The chain uses TRBV6-2 or TRBV6-3 and TRBJ1-2; 8 bases agree with TRBD1. With 0 bases clipped from V and 6 bases from J, the junction kept 0 bases outside the gene matches. The CDR3 extends over 13 amino acids. Germline V gene sequence: CDR1 MNHEY, CDR2 SVGEGT. The CDR3 DNA follows: TGTGCCAGCAGTTACTCGACAGGGGATGGCTACACCTTC. This codes for CASSYSTGDGYTF.